These 24 T cell receptor beta chains share one sample of origin, sequenced in a study of shared clonotypes between healthy human individuals. Generated by immunoSEQ multiplex PCR, the TCRdb table keeps only in-frame clones and is missing some. The table has fewer than 700,000 clones, around 77% seen once. The material sequenced was PBMCs. These TCRs come from a woman aged 40 to 50 in good health. Some clones in this sample may be carry-over from other donors' samples.

This clone was picked up a small number of times. This sequence joins TRBV30 and TRBJ2-7; D ambiguous. Trimming cost V 2 bases and J 3 bases, with 14 bases left between them. Germline assignment: CDR1 GTSNPN and CDR2 SVGIG (reference sequence). The CDR3 extends over 14 amino acids. This chain's CDR3 is CAWSTQGPNYEQYF. CDR3 DNA: TGTGCCTGGAGTACGCAAGGACCCAACTACGAGCAGTACTTC.

The V call is TRBV7-8, the J call TRBJ2-7; D tentatively fits TRBD1 or TRBD2 (5 bases each). This CDR3 contains 13 residues. V lost 5 bases and J lost 3, with 11 bases in between. CDR1 is SGHVS, CDR2 FQNEAQ, per germline. For the CDR3, the DNA is TGTGCCAGCAGCGGGACCATTCTCTACGAGCAGTACTTC. Translation: CASSGTILYEQYF.

Concerning this clone: It may be a read error: a sequence one base away is much more abundant. The CDR3 coding sequence is TGTGCCAGCTCACCCCTCGGGACAAAGCCAGGTACGCAGTATTTT. It translates to CASSPLGTKPGTQYF. The chain is built from TRBV18 and TRBJ2-3; D is perhaps TRBD1 (6 bases). The V gene's germline CDR1 is KGHSH and CDR2 LQKENI. CDR3 length: 15 amino acids. The V and J ends lost 3 bases and 8 bases respectively, with 18 bases between them.

The V and J genes are TRBV18 and TRBJ2-2; perhaps TRBD2 as D (6 bases). CDR1 is KGHSH and CDR2 is LQKENI in the germline V gene. Between the trimmed V and J ends, which lost 1 base and 5 bases, there was a span of 14 bases. CDR3 length: 16 residues. CDR3 coding DNA: TGTGCCAGCTCACCACTTTGGGGGGAAACAACCGGGGAGCTGTTTTTT. This sequence encodes CASSPLWGETTGELFF.

CDR3 DNA sequence: TGTGCCAGCAGTGAAGTTCTTATGGGACTAGCGGGAACCAAAAACATTCAGTACTTC. It codes for CASSEVLMGLAGTKNIQYF. V usage is TRBV2 and J usage is TRBJ2-4; TRBD2 matches at 13 bases. Looked up from germline, CDR1 is SNHLY and CDR2 is FYNNEI. This CDR3 comprises 19 residues. V lost 1 base and J lost 2; bases outside the gene matches: 8.

This chain connects TRBV9 to TRBJ2-7, with 14 bases aligning to TRBD2. Germline V gene data show CDR1 as SGDLS and CDR2 as YYNGEE. V lost 0 bases, J lost 5 bases, and 1 base stayed unmatched. The CDR3 runs 15 residues. CDR3 DNA: TGTGCCAGCAGCGTAGGACTAGCGGGAGGGAACGAGCAGTACTTC. Amino acid sequence: CASSVGLAGGNEQYF.

This clone was recorded once. One base away lies a much larger clone, so this may be a sequencing read error. The chain links TRBV6-4 to TRBJ1-1; no clear D gene. The ends were cut back, 5 bases at V and 1 base at J, with 8 bases in the middle. This CDR3 contains 13 residues. CDR1 is MRHNA, CDR2 SNTAGT, per germline. The CDR3 loop is CASSNGENTEAFF. As DNA, the CDR3 is TGTGCCAGCAGTAACGGGGAGAACACTGAAGCTTTCTTT.

Remarks on this clone: A much more abundant neighbour one base away suggests this may be a read error. The rearrangement joins TRBV6-5 to TRBJ1-5; D gene uncertain. Germline V lookup: CDR1 MNHEY, CDR2 SVGAGI. The germline V and J ends were trimmed by 7 bases and 1 base, with 8 bases remaining between them. The length of the CDR3 is 13 residues. The CDR3 region is CASTPASNQPQHF. The CDR3 DNA follows: TGTGCCAGCACCCCTGCGAGCAATCAGCCCCAGCATTTT.

The CDR3 protein is CSVERPTSGNTIYF. For the CDR3, the DNA is TGCAGCGTTGAACGTCCGACATCTGGAAACACCATATATTTT. The J gene is TRBJ1-3, the V gene TRBV29-1; no firm D call. CDR3 length equals 14 residues. V was shortened by 2 bases and J by 1 base, with 9 bases between the two germline ends. Germline V gene data show CDR1 as SQVTM and CDR2 as ANQGSEA.

V gene TRBV5-1 combines with J gene TRBJ1-2; D remains ambiguous. The CDR3 totals 15 residues. CDR1 is SGHRS, CDR2 YFSETQ, per germline. Trimming removed 0 bases at V and 3 bases at J, with 12 bases between. The CDR3 region is CASSLEGPQHYGYTF. Written as DNA, the CDR3 is TGCGCCAGCAGCTTGGAAGGGCCCCAACACTATGGCTACACCTTC.

The genes are TRBV4-3 and TRBJ2-3, with no clear D. CDR3 length equals 15 residues. The germline CDR1 and CDR2 sequences are LGHNA and YSLEER. Trimming cost V 5 bases and J 4 bases, with 16 bases left between them. CDR3 in amino acids: CASSSVLETSDTQYF. The CDR3 DNA is TGCGCCAGCAGCTCCGTCCTAGAGACCTCAGATACGCAGTATTTT.

The V and J genes are TRBV18 and TRBJ1-2, with a weak D call TRBD1 (6 bases). Looked up from germline, CDR1 is KGHSH and CDR2 is LQKENI. Trimming removed 0 bases from V and 8 bases from J, with 10 bases in between. The CDR3 is 13 residues long. CDR3 sequence (DNA): TGTGCCAGCTCACCACCGACCGGGACAGGCTACACCTTC. As protein: CASSPPTGTGYTF.

This clone was seen more than once but under ten times. The CDR3 sequence is CASLTGGAETQYF. CDR3 DNA sequence: TGTGCCAGCCTCACAGGGGGCGCGGAGACCCAGTACTTC. The chain uses TRBV6-5 and TRBJ2-5; TRBD1 matches 9 bases. CDR1 MNHEY and CDR2 SVGAGI come from the germline V gene. The CDR3 spans 13 residues. V shed 8 bases and J 5 bases; nucleotides not matched to a gene: 6.

This chain uses TRBV2 with TRBJ2-5; possible D gene TRBD2, 5 bases. The end of the DNA aligns better with TRBJ2-7, so the J call may be wrong. This CDR3 is 11 amino acids long. Germline assignment: CDR1 SNHLY and CDR2 FYNNEI. CDR3 sequence: CASSGLYEQYF. The CDR3 DNA sequence: TGTGCCAGCAGCGGACTCTACGAGCAGTACTTC.

The V gene is TRBV6-1, the J gene TRBJ1-5, with TRBD1 matching over 8 bases. Germline V gives CDR1 MNHNS, CDR2 SASEGT. This CDR3 spans 15 amino acids. Losses at the gene ends were 6 bases for V and 6 bases for J; bases not matched to a gene: 10. The CDR3 loop reads CASRPSQGALQPQHF. The CDR3 DNA follows: TGTGCCAGCAGGCCGTCCCAGGGGGCCCTTCAGCCCCAGCATTTT.

The V call is TRBV5-1, the J call TRBJ2-5; possible D gene TRBD2, 5 bases. The DNA end favors TRBJ2-7, so the J call may be wrong. CDR1 and CDR2 from the germline V gene are SGHRS and YFSETQ. The CDR3 has 15 amino acids. In DNA form, the CDR3 reads TGCGCCAGCAGCTTGGCCCCCGGACTTGGCGGCGAGCAGTACTTC. It translates to CASSLAPGLGGEQYF.

The chain combines TRBV25-1 with TRBJ2-3, with D perhaps TRBD1 (6 bases). This CDR3 is built from 16 residues. The ends were cut back, 4 bases at V and 0 bases at J, with 14 bases in the middle. The germline V gene has CDR1 MGHDK and CDR2 SYGVNS. The CDR3, as DNA: TGTGCCAGCAGTGCATACAGGGTCTCGAGCACAGATACGCAGTATTTT. Protein: CASSAYRVSSTDTQYF. Full variable domain (rest looked up from reference TRBV25-1 and TRBJ2-3): EADIYQTPRYLVIGTGKKITLECSQTMGHDKMYWYQQDPGMELHLIHYSYGVNSTEKGDLSSESTVSRIRTEHFPLTLESARPSHTSQYLCASSAYRVSSTDTQYFGPGTRLTVL.

There are a few counts of this clone. The CDR3 is CAIKADYNEQFF. Here the CDR3 DNA reads TGTGCCATCAAGGCAGACTACAATGAGCAGTTCTTC. The rearrangement uses TRBV10-3 and TRBJ2-1; D remains ambiguous. The CDR3 extends over 12 amino acids. Trimming pared 7 bases from V and 3 bases from J, leaving 7 bases between. Per the germline V gene, CDR1 is ENHRY and CDR2 is SYGVKD.

V and J are TRBV9 and TRBJ2-2; D gene uncertain. V lost 1 base and J lost 6, with 10 bases in between. Germline CDR1 is SGDLS and CDR2 is YYNGEE. The CDR3 runs to 14 residues. The CDR3 bases are TGTGCCAGCAGCGTAAAAGGGTTGTCCGGGGAGCTGTTTTTT. Its translation is CASSVKGLSGELFF.

The J gene is TRBJ2-7, the V gene TRBV10-3, with D unresolved. Germline-derived CDR1 and CDR2 are ENHRY and SYGVKD. This CDR3 is 13 amino acids long. V dropped 4 bases and J dropped 0 bases, with 7 bases sitting between them. The CDR3 region is CAISASSSYEQYF. The CDR3 DNA reads as TGTGCCATCAGTGCCAGTAGCTCCTACGAGCAGTACTTC.

The J gene is TRBJ1-1, the V gene TRBV7-9, with D perhaps matching TRBD1 (5 bases). There are 14 residues in the CDR3. The germline V gene has CDR1 SEHNR and CDR2 FQNEAQ (reference sequence). The V end was cut by 2 bases, the J end by 3 bases, with 10 bases between. The CDR3 loop is CASSLTGADTEAFF. In nucleotides, the CDR3 is TGTGCCAGCAGCTTAACCGGGGCGGACACTGAAGCTTTCTTT.

This clone was seen just once. This chain joins TRBV4-1 and TRBJ1-5; 7 nucleotides line up with TRBD1. CDR3 size: 15 residues. The V segment lost 3 bases and the J segment 6 bases; nucleotides outside the gene matches: 8. Germline-derived CDR1 and CDR2 are MGHRA and YSYEKL. Here the CDR3 DNA reads TGCGCCAGCAGCCAGGAGACAGGGTTAGTTCAGCCCCAGCATTTT. Its protein product is CASSQETGLVQPQHF.

The chain carries TRBV30 and TRBJ2-1, with 8 nucleotides matching TRBD2. V dropped 2 bases and J dropped 6; count of bases not matched to a gene: 6. The CDR3 length is 14 residues. Germline values: CDR1 GTSNPN, CDR2 SVGIG (reference sequence). For the CDR3, the DNA is TGTGCCTGGAGTAGCGGGAGTGTTGTCAATGAGCAGTTCTTC. Protein: CAWSSGSVVNEQFF. The complete variable domain, with remaining parts taken from reference TRBV30 and TRBJ2-1, reads SQTIHQWPATLVQPVGSPLSLECTVEGTSNPNLYWYRQAAGRGLQLLFYSVGIGQISSEVPQNLSASRPQDRQFILSSKKLLLSDSGFYLCAWSSGSVVNEQFFGPGTRLTVL.

The chain links TRBV19 to TRBJ1-4; no reliable D call. Trimming cost V 5 bases and J 0 bases, with 13 bases left between them. The germline CDR1 and CDR2 sequences are LNHDA and SQIVND (reference sequence). The CDR3 totals 16 residues. CDR3 DNA sequence: TGTGCCAGTAGTGATCGCAACGGAGCAACTAATGAAAAACTGTTTTTT. It encodes CASSDRNGATNEKLFF.